The clone carrying this T cell receptor (beta chain) was observed many times. Its cognate antigen is unknown. This specimen belongs to a study of T cells in Graves' hyperthyroidism and ophthalmopathy. As for the study in general: At the time of initial diagnosis and before any treatment, peripheral blood was collected.

There are 15 residues in the CDR3. Trimming took 4 bases from V and 5 from J, leaving 18 bases between them. Germline V gives CDR1 MDHEN, CDR2 SYDVKM. Researchers took RNA transcripts and amplified the TCR beta CDR3 regions from them. During a first-round RT-PCR of the TCR CDR3, the HTBI primer set was used. TCRdb processed the multiplex PCR reads anew with MiXCR; each CDR3 protein has one entry. Of some 720,000 distinct CDR3 sequences listed, around 15% are singletons. Study-wide points: A 13 V-J model separated ophthalmopathy from stable hyperthyroidism.

Stable disease denoted Graves' hyperthyroidism without ophthalmopathy progression within 18 months. Patients aged 18 to 65 had newly diagnosed hyperthyroidism that had lasted under 2 months. The V gene is TRBV28, the J gene TRBJ2-7; D possibly corresponds to TRBD2 (7 bases). The source of this sequence is a man younger than 35 with Graves' hyperthyroidism. The sample consisted of blood. The CDR3 nucleotides are TGTGCCAGCAGTTCTCCCCTTGGGGGGGCCCACGAGCAGTACTTC. This translates into CASSSPLGGAHEQYF. Complete variable domain (other parts from reference TRBV28 and TRBJ2-7): DVKVTQSSRYLVKRTGEKVFLECVQDMDHENMFWYRQDPGLGLRLIYFSYDVKMKEKGDIPEGYSVSREKKERFSLILESASTNQTSMYLCASSSPLGGAHEQYFGPGTRLTVT.